This T cell receptor beta chain was recorded in a study of human T cells and chemical hapten exposure. As for the study in general: Small pooled library volume differences mainly caused per-sample TCR yield variation.

Unique molecular identifiers were attached to individual cDNA molecules during library preparation. A single record per CDR3 protein comes from TCRdb applying MiXCR to the 5' RACE reads. The table has 95,000 to 120,000 distinct CDR3 sequences, more than 15% seen once. Unseparated into fractions, whole blood served as the source from which total RNA was extracted. The germline V gene encodes CDR1 MDHEN and CDR2 SYDVKM. The CDR3 extends over 15 amino acids. Of note for this clonotype: Its antigen is undetermined. The junction departs from the called germline gene at one end, perhaps through a read error.

Findings of the study overall: TCRs exceeding a frequency of 1 in 1000 stayed unchanged under DPC sensitization.

The receptor was isolated from a human donor in good health. The chain has TRBV28 and TRBJ1-2; TRBD1 matches 9 bases. The CDR3 sequence: CASRGQGALSYGDTF. As DNA, the CDR3 is TGTGCCAGCAGGGGACAGGGAGCCTTATCCTATGGCGACACCTTC.